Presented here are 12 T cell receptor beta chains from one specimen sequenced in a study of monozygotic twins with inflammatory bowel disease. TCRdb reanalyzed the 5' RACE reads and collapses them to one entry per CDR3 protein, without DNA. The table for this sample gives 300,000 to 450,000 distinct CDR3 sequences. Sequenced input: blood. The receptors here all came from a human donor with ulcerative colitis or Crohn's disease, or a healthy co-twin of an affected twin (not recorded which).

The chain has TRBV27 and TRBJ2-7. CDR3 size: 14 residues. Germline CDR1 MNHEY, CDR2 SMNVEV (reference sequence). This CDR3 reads CASSLWGKGYEQYF.

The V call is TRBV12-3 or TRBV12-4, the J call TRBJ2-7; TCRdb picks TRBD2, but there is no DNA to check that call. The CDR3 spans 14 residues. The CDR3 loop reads CASSFGTSGGEQYF.

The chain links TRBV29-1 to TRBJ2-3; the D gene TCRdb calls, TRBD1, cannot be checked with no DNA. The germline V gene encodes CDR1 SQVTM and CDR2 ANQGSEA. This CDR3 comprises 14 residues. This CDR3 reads CSGTGQGNTDTQYF.

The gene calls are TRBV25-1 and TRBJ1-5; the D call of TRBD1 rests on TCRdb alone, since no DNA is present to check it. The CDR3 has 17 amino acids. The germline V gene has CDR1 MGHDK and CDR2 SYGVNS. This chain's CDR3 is CASSEPDRGDSNQPQHF.

CDR3 amino acids: CASTAVTGHNEQFF. This chain uses TRBV19 with TRBJ2-1; the TCRdb call, TRBD1, lacks DNA for checking. Germline lookup yields CDR1 LNHDA and CDR2 SQIVND (reference sequence). The CDR3 contains 14 residues.

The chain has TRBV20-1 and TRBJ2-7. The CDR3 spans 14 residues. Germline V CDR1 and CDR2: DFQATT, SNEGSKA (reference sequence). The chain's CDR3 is CSASAGSSVYEQYF.

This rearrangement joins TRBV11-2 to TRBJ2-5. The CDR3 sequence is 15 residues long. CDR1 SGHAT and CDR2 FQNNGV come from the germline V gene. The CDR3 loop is CASSLEVIWPETQYF.

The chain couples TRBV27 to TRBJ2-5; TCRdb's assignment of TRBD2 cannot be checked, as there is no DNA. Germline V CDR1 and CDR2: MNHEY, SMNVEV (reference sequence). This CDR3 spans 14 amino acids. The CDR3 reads CASSPLPGGETQYF.

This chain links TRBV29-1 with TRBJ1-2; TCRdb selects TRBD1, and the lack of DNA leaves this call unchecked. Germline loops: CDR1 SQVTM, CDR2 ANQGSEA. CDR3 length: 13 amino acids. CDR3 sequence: CSVNRGARDGYTF.

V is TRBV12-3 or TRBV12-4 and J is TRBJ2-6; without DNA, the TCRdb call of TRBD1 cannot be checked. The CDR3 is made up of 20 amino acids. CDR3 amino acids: CASSLGGGGPSFSGANVLTF.

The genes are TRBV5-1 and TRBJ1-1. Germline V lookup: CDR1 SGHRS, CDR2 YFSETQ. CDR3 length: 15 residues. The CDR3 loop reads CASSLDYYGNTEAFF.

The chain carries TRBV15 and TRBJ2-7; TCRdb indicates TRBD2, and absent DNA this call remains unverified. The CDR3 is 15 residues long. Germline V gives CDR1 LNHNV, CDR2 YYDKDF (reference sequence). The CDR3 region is CATSRVRGPTYEQYF. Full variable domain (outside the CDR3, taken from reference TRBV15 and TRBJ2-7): DAMVIQNPRYQVTQFGKPVTLSCSQTLNHNVMYWYQQKSSQAPKLLFHYYDKDFNNEADTPDNFQSRRPNTSFCFLDIRSPGLGDTAMYLCATSRVRGPTYEQYFGPGTRLTVT.